This TCR beta chain is from a study of cytomegalovirus exposure and HLA in healthy donors. Nominally healthy donors were sampled, though unrecorded immune exposures were likely. This CDR3 is built from 16 residues. Germline V CDR1 and CDR2: SGHTA, FQGTGA. Trimming took 5 bases from V and 7 from J; bases not matched to a gene: 14. General study findings and limits: Earlier analysis looked at TCR beta V segments, and most were productive about 87% or about 30% of the time. Both high specificity and high sensitivity reportedly marked the classifier's diagnosis of cytomegalovirus status. Despite most TCR sequences being rare, some public TCRs occurred in many donors.

In regard to this clone: Its antigen is still unknown.

PCR primers comprised 60 Vbeta and 13 Jbeta primers. Generated by immunoSEQ multiplex PCR, the TCRdb table keeps only in-frame clones and is missing some. The sample contains about 43,000 clones, over 70% of which appear only once. This clonotype was obtained from a man aged 50 to 59 in good health and CMV-seronegative. Specimen: PBMCs. The V and J genes are TRBV7-3 and TRBJ2-1; 7 bases are shared with TRBD2. The chain's CDR3 is CASSPLSTGTMNEQFF. The DNA for the CDR3 is TGTGCCAGCAGCCCGCTCTCTACCGGGACTATGAATGAGCAGTTCTTC.